The clone carrying this T cell receptor (beta chain) was detected only once. Its antigen is still unknown. This CDR3 comprises 12 residues. V was trimmed by 6 bases and J by 2 bases, leaving 11 bases between them. Germline CDR1 reads SQVTM; CDR2 reads ANQGSEA. TCR beta CDR3 region amplification was performed from RNA transcripts. Primed by the HTBI set, a first-round RT-PCR was run on the TCR CDR3. TCRdb redid the calling of the multiplex PCR reads with MiXCR, one entry per CDR3 protein. This sample has 350,000 or so distinct CDR3 sequences; about a sixth occur once, and the top ten carry around 15%. Researchers barred patients who had uncontrolled infection, other autoimmune disease, pregnancy or lactation. This record belongs to a study of T cells in Graves' hyperthyroidism and ophthalmopathy. Whole-study findings and limits: Peripheral blood also featured most of the thyroid clonotypes expanded above 0.001. From stable hyperthyroidism, ophthalmopathy was set apart by a 13 V-J model.

The genes are TRBV29-1 and TRBJ2-7; TRBD2 is a possible D gene (5 bases). The sequenced material came from blood. The receptor was derived from a woman between 40 and 55 years old with Graves' ophthalmopathy. In nucleotides, the CDR3 is TGCAGCGTGGAGGACGTAACCTACGAGCAGTACTTC. This sequence encodes CSVEDVTYEQYF.